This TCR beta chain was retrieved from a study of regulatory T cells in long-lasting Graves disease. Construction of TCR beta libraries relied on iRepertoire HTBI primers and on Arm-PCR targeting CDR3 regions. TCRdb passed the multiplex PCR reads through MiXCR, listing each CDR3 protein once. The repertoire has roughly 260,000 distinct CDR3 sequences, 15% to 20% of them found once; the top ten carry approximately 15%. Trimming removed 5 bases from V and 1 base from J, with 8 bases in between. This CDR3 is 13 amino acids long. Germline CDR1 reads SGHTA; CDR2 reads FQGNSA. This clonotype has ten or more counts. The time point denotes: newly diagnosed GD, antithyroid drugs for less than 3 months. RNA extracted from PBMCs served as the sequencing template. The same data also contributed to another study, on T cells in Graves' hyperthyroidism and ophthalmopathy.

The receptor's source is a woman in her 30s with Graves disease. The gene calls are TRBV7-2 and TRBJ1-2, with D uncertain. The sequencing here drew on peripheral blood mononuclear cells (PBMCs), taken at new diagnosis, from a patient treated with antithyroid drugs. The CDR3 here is CASSPLGNYGYTF. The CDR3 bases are TGTGCCAGCAGCCCCCTGGGTAACTATGGCTACACCTTC.